This T cell receptor (beta chain) was identified during a study of blood T cell repertoires in COVID-19. Background on the study: T cells, B-cell-depleted T cells, or PBMCs provided the cDNA or gDNA that served as material.

Original processing notes: Reference gene primer amplification yielded estimated nucleated cell counts. Here immunoSEQ multiplex PCR was the method, and the copy in TCRdb shows in-frame clones only, minus some. Clonal size and the V and J genes are those of that table, whereas D and trimming came from the DNA. Of 130,000 to 150,000 clones detected, more than 80% appear once; the ten largest clones hold 8% to 9%. Per germline, CDR1 MNHNY and CDR2 SVGAGI (reference sequence). Trimming pared 0 bases from V and 2 bases from J, leaving 5 bases between. The CDR3 has 14 residues. The sequencing input was peripheral blood. The sequence came from a human donor with acute or convalescent COVID-19. The donor label of this sample is uncertain. The rearrangement uses TRBV6-6 and TRBJ1-3, with D unclear. The CDR3 nucleotides are TGTGCCAGCAGTTACTCCCGTACTGGAAACACCATATATTTT. Translation gives CASSYSRTGNTIYF.